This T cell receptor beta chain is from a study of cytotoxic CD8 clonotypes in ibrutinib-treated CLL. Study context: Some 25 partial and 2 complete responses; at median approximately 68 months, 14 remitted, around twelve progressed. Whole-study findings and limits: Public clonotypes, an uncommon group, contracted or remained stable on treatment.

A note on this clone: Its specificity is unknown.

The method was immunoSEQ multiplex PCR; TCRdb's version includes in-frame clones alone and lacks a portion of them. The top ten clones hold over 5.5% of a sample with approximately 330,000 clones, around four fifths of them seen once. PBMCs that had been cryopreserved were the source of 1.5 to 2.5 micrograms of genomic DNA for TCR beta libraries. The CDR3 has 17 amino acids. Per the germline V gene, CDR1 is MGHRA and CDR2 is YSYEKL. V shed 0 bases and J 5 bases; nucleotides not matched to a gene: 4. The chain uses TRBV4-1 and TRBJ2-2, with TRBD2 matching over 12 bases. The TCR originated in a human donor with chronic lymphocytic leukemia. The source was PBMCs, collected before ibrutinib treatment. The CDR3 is CASSQELAGGVTGELFF. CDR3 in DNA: TGCGCCAGCAGCCAAGAACTAGCGGGAGGAGTTACCGGGGAGCTGTTTTTT.